This TCR beta chain appears in the sequencing data of a study of early T cells in non-severe SARS-CoV-2 infection. Study summary: Unsorted whole blood bulk RNA was sequenced, with unpaired chains. The study's findings and limits: Database matching using VDJdb favored anti-spike CD8 responses, with private and CD4 specificities left missing.

Germline V gene sequence: CDR1 MNHEY, CDR2 SMNVEV (reference sequence). Trimming at V came to 3 bases and at J to 7 bases, leaving 9 bases not matched to a gene. CDR3 length: 15 residues. This clonotype was counted only a few times. Antigen unknown. The TCR library protocol attached unique molecular identifiers to the individual cDNA molecules. TCRdb re-analysed the 5' RACE reads in MiXCR, keeping a single row per CDR3 protein. Of about 70,000 distinct CDR3 sequences listed, more than 8% are singletons. This specimen was whole blood, taken at baseline. The receptor was derived from an adult who was a healthcare worker with PCR-confirmed SARS-CoV-2 infection or an uninfected control (not recorded which). The gene calls are TRBV27 and TRBJ2-7; TRBD2 matches at 10 bases. CDR3 sequence (DNA): TGTGCCAGCAGTTTGGCTAGCGGGAGTGTGGGTGAGCAGTACTTC. Encoded protein: CASSLASGSVGEQYF.